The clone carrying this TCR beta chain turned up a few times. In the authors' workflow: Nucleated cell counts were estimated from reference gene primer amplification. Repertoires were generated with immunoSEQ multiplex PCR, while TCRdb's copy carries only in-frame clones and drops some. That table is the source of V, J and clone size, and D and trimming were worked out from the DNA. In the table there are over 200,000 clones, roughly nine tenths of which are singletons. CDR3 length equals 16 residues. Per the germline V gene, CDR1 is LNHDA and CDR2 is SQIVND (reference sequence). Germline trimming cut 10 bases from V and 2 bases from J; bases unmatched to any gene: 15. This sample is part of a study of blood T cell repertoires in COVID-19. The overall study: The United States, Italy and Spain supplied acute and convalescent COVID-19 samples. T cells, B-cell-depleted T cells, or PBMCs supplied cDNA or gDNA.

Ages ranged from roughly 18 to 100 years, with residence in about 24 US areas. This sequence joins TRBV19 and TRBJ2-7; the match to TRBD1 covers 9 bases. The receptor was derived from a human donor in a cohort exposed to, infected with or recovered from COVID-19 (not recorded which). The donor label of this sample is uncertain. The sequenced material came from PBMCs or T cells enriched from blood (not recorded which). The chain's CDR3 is CAKYQFVRDRAYEQYF. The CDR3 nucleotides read TGTGCCAAGTATCAATTCGTCAGGGACAGGGCCTACGAGCAGTACTTC.